The present TCR beta chain was sequenced within a study of neurological immune-mediated disorders. Whole-study context: Relapsing-remitting forms accounted for most of the roughly 35 multiple sclerosis patients and secondary progressive forms for 3. Study findings and constraints: The study phylogenetically grouped the repertoires of 18 of 34 multiple sclerosis patients into one related-CDR3 cluster, a possible signature. HTLV-1-associated myelopathy had the most TCR clonal expansion, while multiple sclerosis had the least, a level that fell below healthy controls.

This clonotype was observed many times. Antigen: not known. This CDR3 has 13 residues. The J segment lost 5 bases and the V segment lost 8 bases, leaving 8 bases of the junction unmatched. Germline CDR1 and CDR2: KGHSH and LQKENI. TCRdb re-called the 5' RACE reads with MiXCR, one entry per CDR3 protein. This repertoire shows about 59,000 distinct CDR3 sequences, roughly 3.3% found once; its top ten account for approximately 3.1%. The unsorted libraries were produced from 2 million PBMCs held at -80 C. The source is a young woman with multiple sclerosis. The V gene is TRBV18, the J gene TRBJ1-2, with 7 bases matching TRBD1. Sequencing was performed on PBMCs. CDR3 protein: CASRQGGGYGYTF. CDR3 in DNA: TGTGCCAGCAGACAGGGCGGAGGGTATGGCTACACCTTC.